A selection of T cell receptor beta chains follows, all from one sample in a study of beta chain features in type 1 diabetes. Generated by immunoSEQ multiplex PCR, the TCRdb table keeps only in-frame clones and is missing some. The table lists about 900,000 clones, roughly a sixth of them singletons. The specimen sequenced was naive CD4+ T cells from blood. These receptors all come from a woman younger than 35 in good health. Both conserved end residues are part of each CDR3. Each record gives: V gene, D gene, clone size, J gene, CDR3 protein, CDR3 DNA. The D gene is left open where the match is weak. Size values are once, few and many counts, or a class for expanded clones, and some rows have none.

>TRBV20-1|.|few|TRBJ2-7
CSASTFWEQYF
TGCAGTGCTAGTACCTTTTGGGAGCAGTACTTC
>TRBV5-1|TRBD2|.|TRBJ2-1
CASSLAVSGSTLFF
TGCGCCAGCAGCTTGGCAGTCAGCGGGAGTACCCTGTTCTTC
>TRBV15|TRBD1|few|TRBJ2-5
CATAGTEQETQYF
TGTGCCACCGCCGGGACAGAACAAGAGACCCAGTACTTC
>TRBV7-8|.|.|TRBJ2-7
CASSPKASSYEQYF
TGTGCCAGCAGTCCCAAGGCCAGCTCCTACGAGCAGTACTTC
>TRBV9|.|.|TRBJ2-1
CASSAPKTGLHEQFF
TGTGCCAGCAGCGCCCCCAAGACAGGTCTACATGAGCAGTTCTTC
>TRBV19|.|few|TRBJ1-1
CASSRVDYTEAFF
TGTGCCAGTAGTAGGGTAGATTACACTGAAGCTTTCTTT
>TRBV15|TRBD1|few|TRBJ2-7
CATSRTNQGARFSEQYF
TGTGCCACCAGCAGAACAAACCAGGGGGCTCGGTTCTCCGAGCAGTACTTC
>TRBV19|TRBD2|few|TRBJ2-7
CASSLQGTSAYEQYF
TGTGCCAGTAGCCTTCAGGGGACTAGCGCCTACGAGCAGTACTTC
>TRBV5-6|.|.|TRBJ2-3
CASSLLADTQYF
TGTGCCAGCAGCTTGTTGGCAGATACGCAGTATTTT
>TRBV25-1|.|.|TRBJ2-5
CASSDIGSETQYF
TGTGCCAGCAGTGATATTGGCTCCGAGACCCAGTACTTC
>TRBV2|.|.|TRBJ2-7
CASQNRALYEQYF
TGTGCCAGTCAGAACAGAGCACTCTACGAGCAGTACTTC
>TRBV5-1|.|.|TRBJ2-6
CASSLEGRSGANVLTF
TGCGCCAGCAGCTTGGAAGGGCGCTCTGGGGCCAACGTCCTGACTTTC
>TRBV18|.|few|TRBJ2-1
CASSRLEAYNEQFF
TGTGCCAGCTCACGACTAGAGGCATACAATGAGCAGTTCTTC
>TRBV7-2|.|.|TRBJ2-7
CASSLQASGQYF
TGTGCCAGCAGCTTACAAGCAAGTGGGCAGTACTTC
>TRBV18|.|.|TRBJ1-5
CASSGGSSGNQPQHF
TGTGCCAGCTCCGGTGGGTCCTCGGGCAATCAGCCCCAGCATTTT
>TRBV2|TRBD2|few|TRBJ2-7
CASRGLAGGSSYEQYF
TGTGCCAGCAGAGGACTAGCGGGAGGAAGCTCCTACGAGCAGTACTTC
>TRBV29-1|.|.|TRBJ2-2
CSVERWGELFF
TGCAGCGTTGAGAGGTGGGGGGAGCTGTTTTTT
>TRBV4-2|.|few|TRBJ1-5
CASSQDTGPGNQPQHF
TGTGCCAGCAGCCAAGATACAGGCCCAGGCAATCAGCCCCAGCATTTT
>TRBV19|TRBD1|.|TRBJ1-5
CASSTGTGANQPQHF
TGTGCCAGTAGTACCGGGACAGGGGCCAATCAGCCCCAGCATTTT
>TRBV18|.|.|TRBJ1-1
CASSQSGRTEAFF
TGTGCCAGCTCACAGTCAGGGAGGACTGAAGCTTTCTTT
>TRBV7-8|.|.|TRBJ2-3
CASRGRRAAVGTDTQYF
TGTGCCAGCAGAGGCAGGAGGGCCGCTGTGGGCACAGATACGCAGTATTTT
>TRBV9|.|.|TRBJ2-3
CASSARLVPDTQYF
TGTGCCAGCAGCGCCCGACTAGTTCCAGATACGCAGTATTTT
>TRBV2|.|.|TRBJ2-7
CASIKAQGSSYEQYF
TGTGCCAGCATTAAGGCGCAGGGGAGCTCCTACGAGCAGTACTTC
>TRBV2|.|.|TRBJ2-2
CASSGQNTGELFF
TGTGCCAGCAGTGGCCAAAACACCGGGGAGCTGTTTTTT
>TRBV5-4|TRBD2|.|TRBJ2-5
CASSSRTSGKETQYF
TGTGCCAGCAGCTCCCGGACTAGCGGGAAAGAGACCCAGTACTTC
>TRBV6-5|.|.|TRBJ2-5
CASSYSGLGTGETQYF
TGTGCCAGCAGTTACTCAGGCCTCGGGACTGGGGAGACCCAGTACTTC
>TRBV7-2|.|few|TRBJ2-3
CASSLVVSTDTQYF
TGTGCCAGCAGCTTAGTAGTGAGCACAGATACGCAGTATTTT
>TRBV20-1|.|.|TRBJ2-7
CSVPGWEQYF
TGCAGTGTTCCGGGTTGGGAGCAGTACTTC
>TRBV2|.|few|TRBJ2-1
CATSLREQFF
TGTGCCACTAGCTTGCGGGAGCAGTTCTTC
>TRBV25-1|.|few|TRBJ2-3
CASSELGLDTDTQYF
TGTGCCAGCAGTGAATTGGGACTGGACACAGATACGCAGTATTTT
>TRBV6-5|.|.|TRBJ2-3
CASSPGTDTQYF
TGTGCCAGCAGCCCCGGCACAGATACGCAGTATTTT
>TRBV18|.|.|TRBJ1-1
CASSRAGGTEAFF
TGTGCCAGCTCACGGGCGGGGGGCACTGAAGCTTTCTTT
>TRBV19|.|.|TRBJ1-2
CASSMTGRGRSYGYTF
TGTGCCAGTAGTATGACGGGGCGGGGTCGGAGCTATGGCTACACCTTC
>TRBV11-2|TRBD1|.|TRBJ2-6
CASSPSGTGAFGANVLTF
TGTGCCAGCAGCCCTTCCGGGACAGGGGCCTTTGGGGCCAACGTCCTGACTTTC
>TRBV6-5|.|few|TRBJ2-5
CASRRGHQETQYF
TGTGCCAGCAGGAGAGGCCATCAAGAGACCCAGTACTTC
>TRBV28|.|few|TRBJ2-5
CASSRETQYF
TGTGCCAGCAGCCGGGAGACCCAGTACTTC
>TRBV11-1|TRBD1|once|TRBJ1-1
CASRDRGTEAFF
TGTGCCAGCAGGGACAGGGGAACTGAAGCTTTCTTT
>TRBV7-2|TRBD2|.|TRBJ2-3
CASSLALSGGADTQYF
TGTGCCAGCAGCTTAGCACTTAGCGGGGGGGCGGATACGCAGTATTTT
>TRBV6-1|.|few|TRBJ2-1
CASRATRDFIREQFF
TGTGCCAGCAGGGCGACCCGGGACTTCATCCGTGAGCAGTTCTTC
>TRBV28|TRBD2|.|TRBJ2-7
CASTPGGRGYEQYF
TGTGCCAGCACCCCGGGAGGAAGAGGGTACGAGCAGTACTTC
>TRBV2|TRBD2|few|TRBJ2-1
CASSGRTSGYWNEQFF
TGTGCCAGCAGTGGTCGGACTAGCGGGTATTGGAATGAGCAGTTCTTC
>TRBV7-2|.|.|TRBJ1-1
CASNDYAQLNTEAFF
TGTGCCAGCAACGACTACGCTCAGTTGAACACTGAAGCTTTCTTT
>TRBV5-1|TRBD2|few|TRBJ2-7
CASSSSPGTSEYEQYF
TGCGCCAGCAGCTCCTCCCCCGGGACTAGCGAGTACGAGCAGTACTTC
>TRBV7-9|.|.|TRBJ1-1
CASSLGGRGVTEAFF
TGTGCCAGCAGCTTAGGGGGTCGAGGAGTCACTGAAGCTTTCTTT
>TRBV6-1|.|few|TRBJ2-1
CASTPRASLGNEQFF
TGTGCCAGCACCCCCCGGGCGTCCCTGGGGAATGAGCAGTTCTTC
>TRBV6-5|TRBD1|.|TRBJ2-5
CASSPWTGSRETQYF
TGTGCCAGCAGTCCATGGACAGGGAGCCGAGAGACCCAGTACTTC
>TRBV6-5|.|.|TRBJ1-2
CASSQGRVEGYTF
TGTGCCAGCAGTCAAGGGAGAGTGGAGGGCTACACCTTC
>TRBV6-5|.|.|TRBJ1-1
CASSSLRGNTEAFF
TGTGCCAGCAGTTCCCTCCGGGGGAACACTGAAGCTTTCTTT
>TRBV29-1|.|few|TRBJ1-3
CSGSLTGGNTIYF
TGCAGCGGGAGCTTGACTGGTGGAAACACCATATATTTT
>TRBV6-6|.|few|TRBJ1-2
CASSYPRDASYGYTF
TGTGCCAGCAGTTACCCCCGGGACGCCAGCTATGGCTACACCTTC
>TRBV7-2|.|few|TRBJ1-5
CASSLWGSFNQPQHF
TGTGCCAGCAGCTTATGGGGTTCCTTTAATCAGCCCCAGCATTTT
>TRBV11-2|.|.|TRBJ2-5
CASSLVSPQYF
TGTGCCAGCAGCTTAGTTTCTCCCCAGTACTTC
>TRBV18|TRBD1|few|TRBJ1-1
CASSRTGGNSEAFF
TGTGCCAGCTCACGCACAGGGGGTAACTCTGAAGCTTTCTTT
>TRBV7-6|.|few|TRBJ2-3
CASSYARSGTDTQYF
TGTGCCAGCAGTTACGCGCGATCTGGCACAGATACGCAGTATTTT
>TRBV10-3|.|few|TRBJ2-5
CAISDSGGSQETQYF
TGTGCCATCAGTGATTCCGGGGGTTCCCAAGAGACCCAGTACTTC
>TRBV18|.|few|TRBJ2-7
CASSPITRGNEQYF
TGTGCCAGCTCACCGATAACCCGGGGGAACGAGCAGTACTTC
>TRBV19|TRBD1|few|TRBJ2-7
CASTIGTGFNEQYF
TGTGCCAGTACCATTGGGACAGGGTTTAACGAGCAGTACTTC